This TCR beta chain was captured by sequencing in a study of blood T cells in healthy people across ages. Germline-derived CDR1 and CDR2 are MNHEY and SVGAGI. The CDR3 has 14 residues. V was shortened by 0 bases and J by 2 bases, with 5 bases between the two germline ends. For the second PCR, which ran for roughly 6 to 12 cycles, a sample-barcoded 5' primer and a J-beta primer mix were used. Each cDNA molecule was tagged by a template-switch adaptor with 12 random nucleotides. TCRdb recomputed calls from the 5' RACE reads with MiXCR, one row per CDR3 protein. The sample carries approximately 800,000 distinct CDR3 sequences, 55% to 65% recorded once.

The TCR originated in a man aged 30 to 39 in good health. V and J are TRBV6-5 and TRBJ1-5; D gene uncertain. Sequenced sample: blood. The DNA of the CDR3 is TGTGCCAGCAGTTACTCGTTGGGCAATCAGCCCCAGCATTTT. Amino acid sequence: CASSYSLGNQPQHF.